One sample yielded the 25 T cell receptor beta chains listed below, sequenced in a study of blood T cell repertoires in COVID-19. TCRdb's copy holds only in-frame clones and misses some; the assay was immunoSEQ multiplex PCR. Of around 260,000 clones listed, around 86% are singletons. Sequenced sample: peripheral blood. Receptors originate from a woman in her forties who had recovered from COVID-19.

The V gene is TRBV7-6, the J gene TRBJ2-2; D is unresolved. Germline V lookup: CDR1 SGHVS, CDR2 FNYEAQ. There are 15 residues in the CDR3. Trimming took 1 base from V and 3 from J, leaving 9 bases between them. CDR3 loop: CASSLVVADTGELFF. The DNA for the CDR3 is TGTGCCAGCAGCTTAGTCGTAGCAGACACCGGGGAGCTGTTTTTT.

The genes are TRBV11-2 and TRBJ2-5; 9 positions agree with TRBD2. The junction had 10 bases not matched to a gene; V was cut back by 5 bases and J by 0 bases. CDR1 and CDR2 (germline): SGHAT, FQNNGV. CDR3 length: 17 amino acids. CDR3 in amino acids: CASSLGASGTNQETQYF. CDR3 DNA: TGTGCCAGCAGCCTAGGGGCTAGCGGGACGAACCAAGAGACCCAGTACTTC.

CDR3 loop: CASSYSAEDYGYTF. CDR3 DNA sequence: TGTGCCAGCAGTTACTCCGCGGAAGACTATGGCTACACCTTC. The chain carries TRBV6-5 and TRBJ1-2; D is uncertain. The V and J ends lost 0 bases and 3 bases respectively, with 8 bases between them. CDR3 size: 14 residues. Germline V gene data show CDR1 as MNHEY and CDR2 as SVGAGI.

J is TRBJ2-7 and V is TRBV12-3 or TRBV12-4, with D unclear. Trimming took off 3 bases at V and 6 bases at J, with 9 bases between the two ends. The CDR3 consists of 12 residues. The CDR3 DNA sequence: TGTGCCAGCAGTTTTTTAGCTCGCGAGCAGTACTTC. As protein: CASSFLAREQYF.

This clone was detected only once. This chain links TRBV12-3 or TRBV12-4 with TRBJ2-3, with D possibly matching TRBD2 (5 bases). This CDR3 is 13 amino acids long. V lost 6 bases, J lost 3 bases, and 10 bases lay in between. DNA for the CDR3: TGTGCCAGCAGCCGGAGAGGGACAGATACGCAGTATTTT. Translating gives CASSRRGTDTQYF.

CDR3 region: CAYREGWDTEAFF. The CDR3 DNA reads as TGTGCCTACCGCGAGGGTTGGGACACTGAAGCTTTCTTT. The chain has TRBV12-3 or TRBV12-4 and TRBJ1-1; D remains ambiguous. There are 13 residues in the CDR3. Trimming removed 11 bases from V and 3 bases from J, with 16 bases in between.

V is TRBV4-3 and J is TRBJ2-4; maybe TRBD1 (5 bases). The CDR3 is 19 amino acids. Deletions cut 0 bases from V and 0 bases from J, with 18 bases between. The V gene's germline CDR1 is LGHNA and CDR2 YSLEER. The CDR3 sequence: CASSQDPFRATLAKNIQYF. Written as DNA, the CDR3 is TGCGCCAGCAGCCAAGACCCATTCAGGGCCACCTTAGCCAAAAACATTCAGTACTTC.

The chain recombines TRBV6-2 or TRBV6-3 with TRBJ2-5, with D maybe TRBD1 (5 bases). Germline assignment: CDR1 MNHEY and CDR2 SVGEGT. This CDR3 has 15 amino acids. V lost 1 base and J lost 5, with 14 bases in between. The CDR3 loop reads CASSYLGPGGETQYF. The DNA for the CDR3 is TGTGCCAGCAGTTACTTGGGGCCGGGTGGGGAGACCCAGTACTTC.

The rearrangement uses TRBV5-4 and TRBJ1-2, with D hard to call. V was pared by 5 bases and J by 5 bases, with 16 bases between. The CDR3 runs 14 residues. Per germline, CDR1 SGHNT and CDR2 YYREEE (reference sequence). Here the CDR3 reads CASSSGSQMYGYTF. In DNA form, the CDR3 reads TGTGCCAGCAGTTCCGGGTCCCAAATGTATGGCTACACCTTC.

The chain joins TRBV20-1 to TRBJ1-1, with 7 positions matching TRBD1. Trimming at V came to 8 bases and at J to 3 bases, leaving 3 bases not matched to a gene. The CDR3 length is 11 residues. Germline CDR1 DFQATT, CDR2 SNEGSKA (reference sequence). CDR3 sequence: CSRRGDTEAFF. Here the CDR3 DNA reads TGCAGTCGCAGGGGGGACACTGAAGCTTTCTTT.

V is TRBV18 and J is TRBJ2-3, with D unclear. CDR3 size: 12 residues. The germline V and J ends were trimmed by 6 bases and 4 bases, with 8 bases remaining between them. Germline CDR1 and CDR2: KGHSH and LQKENI. Here the CDR3 reads CASSPVADTQYF. In DNA form, the CDR3 reads TGTGCCAGCTCTCCGGTGGCAGATACGCAGTATTTT.

The CDR3 loop reads CASSENHRNYGYTF. In nucleotides, the CDR3 is TGTGCCAGCAGTGAAAATCACAGGAACTATGGCTACACCTTC. This chain links TRBV6-1 with TRBJ1-2, with D perhaps matching TRBD1 (5 bases). CDR3 length: 14 amino acids. CDR1 is MNHNS, CDR2 SASEGT, per germline. Trimming shortened V by 2 bases and J by 2 bases, and 9 bases separated the two germline ends.

This sequence joins TRBV23-1 and TRBJ2-4; perhaps TRBD2 as D (6 bases). TRBV23-1 is an ORF, with its function uncertain. The CDR3 runs 15 residues. V lost 6 bases, J lost 6 bases, and 18 bases lay in between. The CDR3 region is CASRPTEGRGNIQYF. The CDR3 coding sequence is TGCGCCAGCAGACCGACCGAGGGGCGGGGAAACATTCAGTACTTC.

The gene calls are TRBV20-1 and TRBJ2-7; D is uncertain. The V gene's germline CDR1 is DFQATT and CDR2 SNEGSKA (reference sequence). The CDR3 consists of 11 residues. V was clipped by 3 bases and J by 6 bases, with 9 bases between them. The CDR3 loop reads CSASPTGEQYF. The CDR3 DNA sequence: TGCAGTGCTAGCCCGACTGGCGAGCAGTACTTC.

The chain is built from TRBV14 and TRBJ1-1, with TRBD1 matching over 8 bases. Unmatched junction bases numbered 10, after V lost 3 bases and J lost 10 bases. CDR3 size: 14 residues. Germline lookup yields CDR1 SGHDN and CDR2 FVKESK. The CDR3: CASSQFRGLMGAFF. The DNA of the CDR3 is TGTGCCAGCAGCCAGTTCAGGGGGCTAATGGGAGCTTTCTTT.

CDR3: CASSQAAGTEAFF. CDR3 sequence (DNA): TGTGCCAGCAGCCAAGCGGCGGGCACTGAAGCTTTCTTT. This chain joins TRBV3-1 (or the pseudogene TRBV3-2) and TRBJ1-1; D call uncertain. CDR3 length: 13 amino acids. Looked up from germline, CDR1 is LGHDT and CDR2 is YNNKEL (reference sequence). The V gene lost 1 base and the J gene lost 4 bases, with 7 bases spanning the gap.

The chain joins TRBV6-1 to TRBJ2-7; 7 bases agree with TRBD1. Germline CDR1 reads MNHNS; CDR2 reads SASEGT. V was pared by 5 bases and J by 4 bases, with 2 bases of the junction left unmatched. The CDR3 is made up of 12 amino acids. Written as DNA, the CDR3 is TGTGCCAGCAGTCCGGACAGGTACGAGCAGTACTTC. Encoded protein: CASSPDRYEQYF.

This chain joins TRBV10-3 and TRBJ2-1; TRBD1 matches 8 bases. Germline CDR1 is ENHRY and CDR2 is SYGVKD. The CDR3 is made up of 13 amino acids. Unmatched junction bases numbered 6, after V lost 0 bases and J lost 14 bases. CDR3: CAISESMYRGEFF. Here the CDR3 DNA reads TGTGCCATCAGTGAGTCGATGTACAGGGGGGAGTTCTTC.

The V and J genes are TRBV4-3 and TRBJ2-7, with a weak D call TRBD1 (6 bases). Looked up from germline, CDR1 is LGHNA and CDR2 is YSLEER. The CDR3 has 15 amino acids. V gave up 3 bases and J gave up 6 bases, with 18 bases separating them. CDR3 DNA: TGCGCCAGCAGCCACCCTGCTCCAGGGGCGGGCGAGCAGTACTTC. This translates into CASSHPAPGAGEQYF.

V and J are TRBV20-1 and TRBJ2-5; D not resolved. Germline loops: CDR1 DFQATT, CDR2 SNEGSKA (reference sequence). V was pared by 4 bases and J by 5 bases, with 8 bases between. CDR3 size: 11 residues. The CDR3 DNA reads as TGCAGTGCTAAGCCTCTTGAGACCCAGTACTTC. This gives the protein CSAKPLETQYF.

CDR3 bases: TGCGCCAGCAGTGAGTCGCAGTTCTACGAGCAGTACTTC. It is translated as CASSESQFYEQYF. The genes are TRBV10-1 and TRBJ2-7; no definite D call. Trimming cost V 0 bases and J 3 bases, with 6 bases left between them. This CDR3 spans 13 amino acids. The germline CDR1 and CDR2 sequences are WNHNN and SYGVQD (reference sequence).

V and J are TRBV7-9 and TRBJ2-2, with TRBD2 matching over 8 bases. The CDR3 is 15 amino acids. V shed 6 bases, J shed 2 bases, and the junction held 5 bases outside the gene matches. CDR1 and CDR2 (germline): SEHNR, FQNEAQ (reference sequence). CDR3 nucleotides: TGTGCCAGCAGGTTTACTAGCGGAAACACCGGGGAGCTGTTTTTT. This gives the protein CASRFTSGNTGELFF.

The chain links TRBV9 to TRBJ1-1, with 10 bases matching TRBD1. This CDR3 region has 17 residues. Losses at the gene ends were 0 bases for V and 7 bases for J; bases not matched to a gene: 12. Germline V CDR1 and CDR2: SGDLS, YYNGEE. This CDR3 reads CASSVASTGGAADEAFF. CDR3 DNA sequence: TGTGCCAGCAGCGTAGCTTCGACAGGGGGCGCCGCCGATGAAGCTTTCTTT.

The gene calls are TRBV5-1 and TRBJ2-5; possible D gene TRBD1, 6 bases. This CDR3 is built from 14 residues. Germline-derived CDR1 and CDR2 are SGHRS and YFSETQ. The V end was cut by 2 bases, the J end by 5 bases, with 13 bases between. The CDR3 sequence: CASSLQGFGETQYF. The CDR3 DNA reads as TGCGCCAGCAGCTTACAGGGTTTTGGGGAGACCCAGTACTTC.

V is TRBV4-3 and J is TRBJ1-1; possibly TRBD1 for D (5 bases). Germline V gives CDR1 LGHNA, CDR2 YSLEER. Trimming left V 0 bases short and J 4 bases short, with 9 bases between. The CDR3 totals 14 residues. CDR3 nucleotides: TGCGCCAGCAGCCAAGATAGAAGGGGCACTGAAGCTTTCTTT. It specifies CASSQDRRGTEAFF.